A selection of T cell receptor beta chains follows, all from one sample in a study of T cell responses to AZD1222 COVID-19 vaccine. Sequenced by immunoSEQ multiplex PCR; TCRdb stores in-frame clones only, minus some. The data hold roughly 170,000 clones, with approximately 94% observed a single time. Source: peripheral blood, taken 28 days after the second AZD1222 dose. The receptor set was obtained from an adult who received the AZD1222 COVID-19 vaccine. The CDR3 runs from the conserved cysteine through the conserved F or W. D genes are given only for firm matches.

d_call	v_call	j_call	cdr3_aa
TRBD1	TRBV7-2	TRBJ2-4	CASSKDRDWNIQYF
NA	TRBV10-3	TRBJ1-1	CAISLKGNTEAFF
TRBD2	TRBV5-8	TRBJ2-2	CASSRRLAGRSGELFF
NA	TRBV7-7	TRBJ2-2	CASSAPGANTNTGELFF
NA	TRBV7-9	TRBJ2-7	CASSLGADYEQYF
NA	TRBV7-9	TRBJ1-2	CASSPYRVRDGYTF
TRBD2	TRBV4-2	TRBJ2-7	CASSQERLAGAYEQYF
NA	TRBV6-1	TRBJ2-7	CASSEGHPYEQYF
NA	TRBV4-3	TRBJ1-4	CASSQETGSNEKLFF
NA	TRBV5-8	TRBJ2-3	CASSLSWGQGDTQYF
TRBD1	TRBV18	TRBJ1-1	CASSGRTGQNTEAFF
NA	TRBV2	TRBJ1-1	CASSAGRNTEAFF
TRBD2	TRBV7-6	TRBJ2-7	CASSLGGIAGTSYEQYF
NA	TRBV5-4	TRBJ2-2	CASSLGQINTGELFF
NA	TRBV18	TRBJ2-7	CASSPPSLIYEQYF
TRBD2	TRBV7-3	TRBJ2-3	CASSVSGTSGPDTQYF
NA	TRBV6-1	TRBJ2-3	CASSEADGSEDTQYF
NA	TRBV7-2	TRBJ1-5	CASSRKLGNQPQHF
NA	TRBV6-5	TRBJ1-2	CASSWGLTYGYTF
NA	TRBV6-5	TRBJ1-1	CASSSSDGLEAFF
NA	TRBV27	TRBJ1-1	CASIGLNTEAFF
NA	TRBV7-9	TRBJ1-4	CASSFLPGNEKLFF
NA	TRBV14	TRBJ2-5	CASSPRGGSWSETQYF
NA	TRBV3-1/TRBV3-2	TRBJ2-7	CASSLQGGSYEQYF
TRBD1	TRBV6-1	TRBJ1-1	CASSDFGQGNFAFF
TRBD2	TRBV30	TRBJ2-7	CAWDGLAGEKYEQYF
NA	TRBV7-8	TRBJ1-1	CASSFVTGMNTEAFF
NA	TRBV6-5	TRBJ1-6	CASRETGNNSPLHF
TRBD2	TRBV5-5	TRBJ2-3	CASSSGLAGGLTDTQYF
TRBD2	TRBV19	TRBJ2-1	CASSIPRTSPYNEQFF
TRBD2	TRBV28	TRBJ2-7	CASDQAGGPHEQYF
TRBD1	TRBV18	TRBJ1-1	CASSPNDRGTEAFF
NA	TRBV3-1/TRBV3-2	TRBJ2-2	CASSQDLWGPKPTGELFF
NA	TRBV6-5	TRBJ1-6	CASTRDGSLVLHF
NA	TRBV2	TRBJ1-2	CASSEVRENYGYTF
NA	TRBV4-3	TRBJ2-1	CASSQLVYNEQFF
TRBD2	TRBV7-2	TRBJ2-7	CASSLASSGTYEQYF
NA	TRBV11-2	TRBJ2-7	CASSPLREAIGDYEQYF
TRBD2	TRBV28	TRBJ2-7	CASVIGKRELHEQYF
NA	TRBV6-2/TRBV6-3	TRBJ1-2	CASSYSSGILYGYTF
NA	TRBV19	TRBJ2-7	CASSIGVGGSEQYF
NA	TRBV7-2	TRBJ2-3	CASSLRSSTDTQYF
NA	TRBV18	TRBJ2-3	CASSPEGTSTDTQYF
NA	TRBV12-5	TRBJ2-2	CASGLVYGRSGHTGELFF
NA	TRBV2	TRBJ1-5	CASSGGGDGQPQHF
TRBD1	TRBV7-9	TRBJ1-4	CASSLGGTGTSEKLFF
NA	TRBV18	TRBJ1-3	CASSPGSAAGNTIYF